Following are 19 T cell receptor beta chains from one sample sequenced in a study of OX40 agonist ivuxolimab in advanced cancers. Sequencing was performed with immunoSEQ multiplex PCR; in TCRdb, only in-frame clones are kept and a portion is missing. This table holds about 80,000 clones, approximately 88% found once. Sequenced here: CD4+ or CD8+ T cells sorted from blood, sampled in a trial of the OX40 agonist ivuxolimab. Source of these receptors: an adult with an advanced solid tumor such as melanoma, head and neck, liver or kidney cancer.

The chain combines TRBV2 with TRBJ1-6; no reliable D call. The CDR3 has 14 residues. V lost 6 bases to trimming and J lost 6 bases, with 12 bases between them. Germline V CDR1 and CDR2: SNHLY, FYNNEI. The CDR3 protein is CASRKGHVNSPLHF. In DNA form, the CDR3 reads TGTGCCAGCAGGAAGGGCCATGTTAATTCACCCCTCCACTTT.

This chain joins TRBV5-4 and TRBJ2-5; no clear D gene. This CDR3 comprises 14 residues. Trimming took off 1 base at V and 5 bases at J, with 12 bases between the two ends. From germline, CDR1 is SGHNT and CDR2 YYREEE (reference sequence). CDR3 in DNA: TGTGCCAGCAGCTTGATAGCCTCGCCGGAGACCCAGTACTTC. Protein sequence: CASSLIASPETQYF. Complete variable domain (other parts from reference TRBV5-4 and TRBJ2-5): ETGVTQSPTHLIKTRGQQVTLRCSSQSGHNTVSWYQQALGQGPQFIFQYYREEENGRGNFPPRFSGLQFPNYSSELNVNALELDDSALYLCASSLIASPETQYFGPGTRLLVL.

CDR3 in DNA: TGTGCCTGGAGGGACAGGGGGCGCTCCTATAATTCACCCCTCCACTTT. Protein: CAWRDRGRSYNSPLHF. This rearrangement joins TRBV30 to TRBJ1-6; 11 bases are shared with TRBD1. Germline V gene sequence: CDR1 GTSNPN, CDR2 SVGIG (reference sequence). The CDR3 runs to 16 residues. V shed 3 bases, J shed 0 bases, and the junction held 1 base outside the gene matches.

V is TRBV7-9 and J is TRBJ2-7; a possible D gene is TRBD1 (6 bases). The CDR3 contains 13 residues. Trimming cost V 5 bases and J 4 bases, with 12 bases left between them. CDR1 and CDR2 (germline): SEHNR, FQNEAQ (reference sequence). CDR3 in amino acids: CASSDDRFYEQYF. The DNA of the CDR3 is TGTGCCAGCAGCGACGACAGGTTTTACGAGCAGTACTTC.

The chain joins TRBV19 to TRBJ2-1; maybe TRBD1 (6 bases). V gave up 2 bases and J gave up 7 bases, with 12 bases separating them. CDR1 and CDR2 (germline): LNHDA, SQIVND (reference sequence). CDR3 length equals 14 residues. The CDR3 here is CASSIYREMNEQFF. In DNA, the CDR3 is TGTGCCAGTAGTATATACAGGGAGATGAATGAGCAGTTCTTC.

V and J are TRBV10-2 and TRBJ1-5, with a tentative D call TRBD1 (5 bases). Trimming stripped 6 bases from V and 0 bases from J, with 9 bases between. The CDR3 runs to 14 residues. The germline V gene encodes CDR1 WSHSY and CDR2 SAAADI. This CDR3 reads CASSRDGSNQPQHF. CDR3 DNA sequence: TGCGCCAGCAGCCGGGACGGTAGCAATCAGCCCCAGCATTTT.

The chain has TRBV28 and TRBJ1-2; 8 bases map to TRBD1. The CDR3 is made up of 17 amino acids. The junction had 13 bases not matched to a gene; V was cut back by 7 bases and J by 0 bases. Germline assignment: CDR1 MDHEN and CDR2 SYDVKM. The CDR3, as DNA: TGTGCCAGCAAATCGTCGCGCGGGACAGGCCCTAACTATGGCTACACCTTC. It codes for CASKSSRGTGPNYGYTF.

This chain's CDR3 is CASSPRQNEKLFF. In DNA, the CDR3 is TGTGCCAGCAGTCCTAGACAGAATGAAAAACTGTTTTTT. The chain joins TRBV27 to TRBJ1-4; TRBD1 might be the D (5 bases). Germline CDR1 is MNHEY and CDR2 is SMNVEV (reference sequence). The CDR3 runs to 13 residues. Trimming pared 5 bases from V and 5 bases from J, leaving 9 bases between.

The chain is built from TRBV29-1 and TRBJ1-2; TRBD1 agrees at 12 bases. V trimming: 0 bases; J trimming: 3 bases; junction bases outside the gene matches: 2. From germline, CDR1 is SQVTM and CDR2 ANQGSEA. This CDR3 has 15 amino acids. As DNA, the CDR3 is TGCAGCGTTGAAGAGGGACAGGGGGCTGACTATGGCTACACCTTC. Translation gives CSVEEGQGADYGYTF.

The J gene is TRBJ2-7, the V gene TRBV27, with D perhaps matching TRBD1 (6 bases). CDR3 size: 14 residues. Looked up from germline, CDR1 is MNHEY and CDR2 is SMNVEV (reference sequence). Trimming cost V 3 bases and J 3 bases, with 12 bases left between them. As DNA, the CDR3 is TGTGCCAGCAGTTTGTACAGGGAGCACTACGAGCAGTACTTC. This codes for CASSLYREHYEQYF.

In this sample, this clone turned up a few times. The J gene is TRBJ2-7, the V gene TRBV23-1; no clear D. TRBV23-1 is flagged as an ORF with uncertain function. There are 16 residues in the CDR3. Trimming took off 0 bases at V and 3 bases at J, with 15 bases between the two ends. CDR3 region: CASSQSRRSDCYEQYF. Written as DNA, the CDR3 is TGCGCCAGCAGTCAATCTCGGCGCTCCGATTGCTACGAGCAGTACTTC.

This clone appeared a single time. V gene TRBV21-1 combines with J gene TRBJ2-7; the table calls TRBD1, which could not be checked here. TRBV21-1 is a known pseudogene. The CDR3 is 13 residues long. The CDR3 sequence is CASSTLGGHEQYF. CDR3 nucleotide sequence: TGTGCCAGCAGCACCCTAGGGGGCCACGAGCAGTACTTC.

V usage is TRBV5-1 and J usage is TRBJ2-7; D is tentatively TRBD1 or TRBD2 (5 bases each). In germline, CDR1 is SGHRS, CDR2 YFSETQ. This CDR3 contains 14 residues. V dropped 0 bases and J dropped 3 bases, with 10 bases sitting between them. This chain's CDR3 is CASSLAGTLYEQYF. CDR3 coding DNA: TGCGCCAGCAGCTTGGCCGGGACCCTCTACGAGCAGTACTTC.

This clone was detected once. The chain has TRBV19 and TRBJ1-2, with a possible D match to TRBD1 (6 bases). The CDR3 consists of 14 residues. Germline V gives CDR1 LNHDA, CDR2 SQIVND (reference sequence). The V end lost 5 bases, the J end lost 1 base, and 11 bases lay between the germline ends. The CDR3 DNA sequence: TGTGCCAGTAGTTCCCCGGACAGTAACTATGGCTACACCTTC. Translation gives CASSSPDSNYGYTF.

The sample holds a few counts of this clone. V is TRBV19 and J is TRBJ2-5; D is perhaps TRBD1 (5 bases). CDR3 size: 16 residues. The germline V gene encodes CDR1 LNHDA and CDR2 SQIVND (reference sequence). V gave up 3 bases and J gave up 2 bases, with 16 bases separating them. The CDR3 bases are TGTGCCAGTAGTATCAGGGCAGGTCTGTCACAAGAGACCCAGTACTTC. Encoded protein: CASSIRAGLSQETQYF.

The chain is built from TRBV5-1 and TRBJ1-4; D perhaps matches TRBD1 (5 bases). CDR1 is SGHRS and CDR2 is YFSETQ in the germline V gene. V was trimmed by 0 bases and J by 6 bases, leaving 6 bases between them. The CDR3 is made up of 13 amino acids. CDR3 in amino acids: CASSLEGYEKLFF. The CDR3 DNA sequence: TGCGCCAGCAGCTTGGAGGGGTATGAAAAACTGTTTTTT.

The chain recombines TRBV30 with TRBJ2-7, with D tentatively TRBD1 or TRBD2 (5 bases each). The V gene's germline CDR1 is GTSNPN and CDR2 SVGIG (reference sequence). Trimming left V 4 bases short and J 5 bases short, with 15 bases between. This CDR3 comprises 13 residues. CDR3 DNA sequence: TGTGCCTGGACCCTGGGGGTCGGGGACGAGCAGTACTTC. Its protein is CAWTLGVGDEQYF. The entire variable domain, with the rest obtained from reference TRBV30 and TRBJ2-7, is as follows: SQTIHQWPATLVQPVGSPLSLECTVEGTSNPNLYWYRQAAGRGLQLLFYSVGIGQISSEVPQNLSASRPQDRQFILSSKKLLLSDSGFYLCAWTLGVGDEQYFGPGTRLTVT.

A single count supports this clone. This chain joins TRBV11-3 and TRBJ2-1; 16 positions agree with TRBD2. Trimming removed 1 base from V and 3 bases from J; junction bases left unmatched: 6. CDR1 is SGHNT and CDR2 is YENEEA in the germline V gene. The CDR3 is 19 residues long. Written as DNA, the CDR3 is TGTGCCAGCAGCTTAGTACTGGGACTAGCGGGAGGGGGCTACAATGAGCAGTTCTTC. It specifies CASSLVLGLAGGGYNEQFF.

The gene calls are TRBV7-9 and TRBJ1-2; TRBD1 aligns across 7 bases. J was trimmed by 6 bases and V by 5 bases; bases with no gene match: 3. The CDR3 consists of 12 residues. CDR1 and CDR2 (germline): SEHNR, FQNEAQ (reference sequence). The CDR3 reads CASSLQGDGYTF. The CDR3, as DNA: TGTGCCAGCAGCCTGCAGGGGGATGGCTACACCTTC.